This TCR beta chain was observed in a study of CD4+ T cells in melanoma. Here immunoSEQ multiplex PCR was the method, and the copy in TCRdb shows in-frame clones only, minus some. Among about 11,000 clones listed, 55% to 75% were seen once. In regard to this clone: Its antigen remains unknown.

Study-level findings and limits: Neoantigen-specific CD4+ T cells in melanoma reportedly had diverse differentiation states. CD8+ T cell, macrophage and B cell function reportedly correlated with neoantigen-specific CD4+ T cells.

Germline assignment: CDR1 SGHAT and CDR2 FQNNGV. This CDR3 has 14 amino acids. V was pared by 5 bases and J by 9 bases, with 17 bases between. The source material was cells from a culture (not recorded whether cultured in vitro). This chain joins TRBV11-2 and TRBJ2-1; a weak D match, TRBD1 (6 bases). This sequence originates from a human donor with melanoma. The CDR3 DNA reads TGTGCCAGCAGCCCATGGCTCAGGGGCACTGAGCAGTTCTTC. This codes for CASSPWLRGTEQFF. Variable domain in full (rest from reference TRBV11-2 and TRBJ2-1): EAGVAQSPRYKIIEKRQSVAFWCNPISGHATLYWYQQILGQGPKLLIQFQNNGVVDDSQLPKDRFSAERLKGVDSTLKIQPAKLEDSAVYLCASSPWLRGTEQFFGPGTRLTVL.